The clone carrying this TCR beta chain was recorded at least ten times. Its specificity is unknown. Trimming took 3 bases from V and 2 from J, leaving 7 bases between them. Per the germline V gene, CDR1 is DFQATT and CDR2 is SNEGSKA (reference sequence). This CDR3 is built from 12 residues. The data were taken from a study of T cell repertoires in cytomegalovirus infection. Study observations and caveats: CMV-specific TCR beta clonotypes restricted by HLA-C were the ones dominating the ex vivo response.

TCRdb reprocessed the reads with MiXCR, giving one entry per CDR3 protein. This table has under 250,000 distinct CDR3 sequences, 5% to 8.5% appearing once. What was sequenced was PBMCs. This chain uses TRBV20-1 with TRBJ1-2; D not resolved. The receptor comes from a human donor in good health (CMV status not recorded). Some clones in this sample may be carry-over from other donors' samples. Here the CDR3 reads CSARLGNYGYTF. The CDR3 nucleotides read TGCAGTGCTAGGCTTGGCAACTATGGCTACACCTTC.